This T cell receptor beta chain appears in the sequencing data of a study of technical replicates of blood from several donors. Assay: immunoSEQ multiplex PCR; the TCRdb copy retains only in-frame clones and omits some. Of fewer than 85,000 clones listed, 96% are singletons. Material for sequencing was T cells isolated from PBMCs. This receptor was taken from a human donor in good health.

The CDR3 nucleotides are TGTGCCTGGAGTGTGACAAGGACTAGCGGTTCCACAGATACGCAGTATTTT. Its protein is CAWSVTRTSGSTDTQYF. The J gene is TRBJ2-3, the V gene TRBV30, with 10 nucleotides matching TRBD2. The CDR3 consists of 17 residues. V lost 0 bases, J lost 2 bases, and 8 bases stayed unmatched. The germline V gene encodes CDR1 GTSNPN and CDR2 SVGIG (reference sequence).